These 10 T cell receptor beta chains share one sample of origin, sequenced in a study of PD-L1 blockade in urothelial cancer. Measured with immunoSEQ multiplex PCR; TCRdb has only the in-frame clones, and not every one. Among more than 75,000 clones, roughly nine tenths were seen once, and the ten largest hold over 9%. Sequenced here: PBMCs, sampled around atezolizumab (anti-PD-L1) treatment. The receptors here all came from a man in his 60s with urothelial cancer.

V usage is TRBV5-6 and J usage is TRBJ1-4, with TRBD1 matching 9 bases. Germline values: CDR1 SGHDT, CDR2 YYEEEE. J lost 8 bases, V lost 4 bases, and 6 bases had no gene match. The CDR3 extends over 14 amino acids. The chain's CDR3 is CASSRTGAQEKLFF. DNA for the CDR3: TGTGCCAGCAGCCGGACAGGGGCCCAGGAAAAACTGTTTTTT.

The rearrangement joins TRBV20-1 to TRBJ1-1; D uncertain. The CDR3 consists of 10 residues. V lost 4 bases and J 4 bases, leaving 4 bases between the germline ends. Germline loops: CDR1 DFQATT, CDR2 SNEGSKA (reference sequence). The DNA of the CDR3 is TGCAGTGCTAAGAGCACTGAAGCTTTCTTT. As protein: CSAKSTEAFF.

CDR3 in DNA: TGTGCAAGTCGCTTAGCCGAGGGACAGATTATTTATAATTCACCCCTCCACTTT. This translates into CASRLAEGQIIYNSPLHF. The chain has TRBV12-2 and TRBJ1-6; TRBD1, the table's D call, was not compared with the DNA. TRBV12-2 is a recognized pseudogene. The CDR3 length is 18 residues.

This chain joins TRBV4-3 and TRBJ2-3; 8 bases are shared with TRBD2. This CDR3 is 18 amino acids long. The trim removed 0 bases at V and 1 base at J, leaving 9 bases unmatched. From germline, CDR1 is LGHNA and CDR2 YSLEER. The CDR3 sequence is CASSQDPGGGQGTDTQYF. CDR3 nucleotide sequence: TGCGCCAGCAGCCAAGATCCGGGCGGGGGGCAGGGCACAGATACGCAGTATTTT.

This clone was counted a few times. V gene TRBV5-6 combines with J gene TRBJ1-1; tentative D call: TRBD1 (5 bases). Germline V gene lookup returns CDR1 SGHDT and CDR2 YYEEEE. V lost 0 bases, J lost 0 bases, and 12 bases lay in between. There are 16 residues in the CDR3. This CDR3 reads CASSLDQGTMNTEAFF. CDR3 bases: TGTGCCAGCAGCTTGGACCAGGGCACCATGAACACTGAAGCTTTCTTT.

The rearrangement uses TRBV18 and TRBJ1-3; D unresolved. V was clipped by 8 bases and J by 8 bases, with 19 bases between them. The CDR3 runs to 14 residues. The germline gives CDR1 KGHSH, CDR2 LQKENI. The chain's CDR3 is CASTRERTGDTIYF. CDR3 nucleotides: TGTGCCAGCACACGGGAACGTACCGGGGACACCATATATTTT.

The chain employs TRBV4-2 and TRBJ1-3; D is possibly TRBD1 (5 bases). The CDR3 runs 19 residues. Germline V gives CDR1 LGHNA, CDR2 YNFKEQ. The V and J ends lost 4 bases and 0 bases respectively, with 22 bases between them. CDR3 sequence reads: CASSRKESTGLSSGNTIYF. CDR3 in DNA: TGTGCCAGCAGCCGTAAAGAGAGTACAGGATTGTCCTCTGGAAACACCATATATTTT.

CDR3 sequence: CASSPVQGRNTGELFF. The CDR3, as DNA: TGTGCCAGCTCCCCGGTACAGGGGCGGAACACCGGGGAGCTGTTTTTT. The rearrangement uses TRBV18 and TRBJ2-2; TRBD1 matches 7 bases. The CDR3 consists of 16 residues. Germline lookup yields CDR1 KGHSH and CDR2 LQKENI. V dropped 6 bases and J dropped 1; count of bases not matched to a gene: 8.

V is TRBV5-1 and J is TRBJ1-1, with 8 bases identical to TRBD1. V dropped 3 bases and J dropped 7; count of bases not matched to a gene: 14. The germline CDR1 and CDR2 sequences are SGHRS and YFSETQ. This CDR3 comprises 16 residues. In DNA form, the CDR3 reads TGCGCCAGCAGCTCAACCCCTGGACAGGGTTTGGGTGAAGCTTTCTTT. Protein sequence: CASSSTPGQGLGEAFF.

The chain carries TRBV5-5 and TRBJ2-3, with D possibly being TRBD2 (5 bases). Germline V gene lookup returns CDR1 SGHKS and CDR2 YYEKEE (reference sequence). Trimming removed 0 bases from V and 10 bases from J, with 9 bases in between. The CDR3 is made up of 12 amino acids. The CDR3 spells CASSLGLAAQYF. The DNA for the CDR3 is TGTGCCAGCAGCTTGGGTCTAGCTGCGCAGTATTTT.